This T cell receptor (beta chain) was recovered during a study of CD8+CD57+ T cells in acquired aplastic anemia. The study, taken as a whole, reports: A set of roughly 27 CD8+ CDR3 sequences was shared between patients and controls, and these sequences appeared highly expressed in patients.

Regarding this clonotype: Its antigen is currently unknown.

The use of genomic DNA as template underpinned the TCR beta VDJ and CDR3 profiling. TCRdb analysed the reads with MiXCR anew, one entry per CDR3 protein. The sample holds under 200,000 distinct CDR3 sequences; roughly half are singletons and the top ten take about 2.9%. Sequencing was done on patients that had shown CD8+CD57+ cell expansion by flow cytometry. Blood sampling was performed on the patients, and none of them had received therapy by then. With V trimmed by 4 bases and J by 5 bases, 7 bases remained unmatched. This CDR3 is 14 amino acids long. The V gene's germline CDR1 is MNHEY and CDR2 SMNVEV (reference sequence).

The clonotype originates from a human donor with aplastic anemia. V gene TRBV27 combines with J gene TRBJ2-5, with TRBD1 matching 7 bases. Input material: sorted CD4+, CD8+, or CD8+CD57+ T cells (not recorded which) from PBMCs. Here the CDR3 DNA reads TGTGCCAGCAGTTCGTCGGACAGGACGGAGACCCAGTACTTC. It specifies CASSSSDRTETQYF.